A single T cell receptor beta chain is shown here with its context. The sample belongs to a study of technical replicates of blood from a handful of donors. The CDR3 loop spans 15 amino acids. The germline V gene has CDR1 KGHSH and CDR2 LQKENI. Trimming cost V 3 bases and J 3 bases; bases outside gene matches: 8. Measured with immunoSEQ multiplex PCR; TCRdb has only the in-frame clones, and not every one. The data contain some 70,000 clones, roughly 93% of them singletons. This TCR came from a human donor in good health. Sequencing was carried out using T cells isolated from PBMCs. The chain is built from TRBV18 and TRBJ2-7; TRBD1 matches 7 bases. CDR3 coding DNA: TGTGCCAGCTCACCTCAGGGGACAGAGCTCTACGAGCAGTACTTC. As protein: CASSPQGTELYEQYF.